This entry describes one T cell receptor beta chain. Antigen: not known. This entry comes from a study of a mutant IDH1 vaccine in newly diagnosed glioma. Study details: Of treated patients, about 60% were men and approximately 40% women, averaging around 40 years. Most patients had radiochemotherapy with temozolomide before enrollment; others had one alone. General study points: Vaccination induced immune responses in around 93% of patients.

Libraries were prepared by immunoSEQ multiplex PCR; TCRdb keeps only in-frame clonotypes and omits some of them. Of 70,000 to 95,000 clones listed, around 79% are singletons. There are 15 residues in the CDR3. Trimming took 0 bases from V and 0 from J, leaving 7 bases between them. CDR1 is SGHRS and CDR2 is YFSETQ in the germline V gene. The time point is: baseline, week 1 (first vaccination visit). Treatment here: pre-vaccination baseline after standard-of-care therapy. Each astrocytoma in the donors was new, WHO grade 3 or 4, IDH1-mutant and ATRX-lost. V and J are TRBV5-1 and TRBJ2-1, with unresolved D. The sample here was PBMCs, taken from a glioma patient treated with radiotherapy, temozolomide or both. This TCR came from a middle-aged man with glioma. Some clones in this sample may be carry-over from other donors' samples. The CDR3 loop reads CASSLAVSSYNEQFF. The CDR3 nucleotides are TGCGCCAGCAGCTTGGCAGTGAGCTCCTACAATGAGCAGTTCTTC.